This T cell receptor beta chain appears in the sequencing data of a study of T cells in Graves' hyperthyroidism and ophthalmopathy. Study in general: Blood from the periphery was taken at initial diagnosis, before any treatment. Study-wide results and caveats: Ophthalmopathy was model-predicted a median around 6.1 months pre-onset.

This CDR3 has 17 amino acids. Trimming stripped 8 bases from V and 3 bases from J, with 25 bases between. Germline loops: CDR1 KGHDR, CDR2 SFDVKD. For this clonotype: The antigen is undetermined.

Regions amplified from RNA transcripts were the TCR beta CDR3 regions. First-round RT-PCR of the TCR CDR3 relied on the HTBI primer set. In TCRdb, the multiplex PCR reads were re-called with MiXCR into one record per CDR3 protein. This sample yields about 290,000 distinct CDR3 sequences, of which 13% are seen a single time; 6% to 8% belongs to the top ten. The sequence came from a woman aged 25 to 39 with Graves' hyperthyroidism that later progressed to Graves' ophthalmopathy. The sequencing input was blood. This sequence joins TRBV24-1 and TRBJ2-7, with D tentatively TRBD1 (5 bases). The CDR3 DNA sequence: TGTGCCACCAACCTAAAAACCCCATCCAGGGAATGCTACGAGCAGTACTTC. This translates into CATNLKTPSRECYEQYF.